A selection of T cell receptor beta chains follows, all from one sample in a study of OX40 agonist ivuxolimab in advanced cancers. Assay: immunoSEQ multiplex PCR; the TCRdb copy retains only in-frame clones and omits some. The sample shows some 83,000 clones, approximately 90% of them seen only once. Sequences were derived from CD4+ or CD8+ T cells sorted from blood, sampled in a trial of the OX40 agonist ivuxolimab. The receptors here all came from an adult with an advanced solid tumor such as melanoma, head and neck, liver or kidney cancer. CDR3s include the opening cysteine and the closing phenylalanine or tryptophan. A D gene is named only where the DNA matches it firmly. Where a row states a size, it is once, few, many or the class of an expanded clone; other rows omit it.

v_call: TRBV2; j_call: TRBJ1-1; d_call: NA; clone_size: NA; cdr3_aa: CASSEAPRGTEAFF; cdr3_nt: TGTGCCAGCAGTGAAGCGCCGCGGGGCACTGAAGCTTTCTTT
v_call: TRBV4-1; j_call: TRBJ2-7; d_call: TRBD1; clone_size: NA; cdr3_aa: CASSPSRDRDPYEQYF; cdr3_nt: TGCGCCAGCAGCCCCTCCCGGGACAGGGACCCCTACGAGCAGTACTTC
v_call: TRBV4-2; j_call: TRBJ2-7; d_call: NA; clone_size: once; cdr3_aa: CASSQVVTSLTCEQYF; cdr3_nt: TGTGCCAGCAGCCAAGTTGTCACATCCCTCACCTGCGAGCAGTACTTC
v_call: TRBV5-5; j_call: TRBJ1-4; d_call: NA; clone_size: NA; cdr3_aa: CASSPGTPNEKLFF; cdr3_nt: TGTGCCAGCAGCCCCGGGACGCCAAATGAAAAACTGTTTTTT
v_call: TRBV4-3; j_call: TRBJ1-2; d_call: TRBD1; clone_size: NA; cdr3_aa: CASSQEVVQGVRANYGYTF; cdr3_nt: TGCGCCAGCAGCCAAGAGGTGGTCCAGGGGGTACGAGCTAACTATGGCTACACCTTC
v_call: TRBV11-1; j_call: TRBJ1-2; d_call: NA; clone_size: NA; cdr3_aa: CASSLGQNYGYTF; cdr3_nt: TGTGCCAGCAGCCTCGGACAGAACTATGGCTACACCTTC
v_call: TRBV2; j_call: TRBJ2-3; d_call: NA; clone_size: NA; cdr3_aa: CASSEEATPTDTQYF; cdr3_nt: TGTGCCAGCAGTGAGGAGGCAACTCCCACAGATACGCAGTATTTT
v_call: TRBV11-2; j_call: TRBJ2-5; d_call: NA; clone_size: few; cdr3_aa: CASSHQRGETQYF; cdr3_nt: TGTGCCAGCAGCCATCAAAGGGGAGAGACCCAGTACTTC
v_call: TRBV5-1; j_call: TRBJ2-2; d_call: NA; clone_size: NA; cdr3_aa: CASSRAGTGELFF; cdr3_nt: TGCGCCAGCAGTCGGGCAGGGACCGGGGAGCTGTTTTTT
v_call: TRBV25-1; j_call: TRBJ1-5; d_call: NA; clone_size: NA; cdr3_aa: CASSESGVAIMPQHF; cdr3_nt: TGTGCCAGCAGTGAAAGCGGCGTCGCAATCATGCCCCAGCATTTT
v_call: TRBV6-1; j_call: TRBJ1-5; d_call: NA; clone_size: NA; cdr3_aa: CASGPGNQPQHF; cdr3_nt: TGTGCCAGCGGCCCGGGGAATCAGCCCCAGCATTTT
v_call: TRBV6-1; j_call: TRBJ2-3; d_call: TRBD1; clone_size: NA; cdr3_aa: CATSDRGSTDTQYF; cdr3_nt: TGTGCCACCTCGGACAGGGGGAGCACAGATACGCAGTATTTT
v_call: TRBV7-2; j_call: TRBJ2-1; d_call: NA; clone_size: NA; cdr3_aa: CASSNSLSTVNEQFF; cdr3_nt: TGTGCCAGCAGCAATAGCCTTAGCACGGTTAATGAGCAGTTCTTC
v_call: TRBV9; j_call: TRBJ2-5; d_call: NA; clone_size: NA; cdr3_aa: CASSDAGTTSETQYF; cdr3_nt: TGTGCCAGCAGCGACGCCGGGACAACCTCGGAGACCCAGTACTTC
v_call: TRBV5-5; j_call: TRBJ2-7; d_call: NA; clone_size: once; cdr3_aa: CASSFRQSYEQYF; cdr3_nt: TGTGCCAGCAGCTTCCGACAGTCCTACGAGCAGTACTTC
v_call: TRBV30; j_call: TRBJ1-1; d_call: TRBD1; clone_size: NA; cdr3_aa: CAWAGTASEAFF; cdr3_nt: TGTGCCTGGGCCGGGACAGCCTCTGAAGCTTTCTTT
v_call: TRBV2; j_call: TRBJ2-2; d_call: TRBD1; clone_size: once; cdr3_aa: CASRVTGANTGELFF; cdr3_nt: TGTGCCAGCAGAGTGACAGGGGCGAACACCGGGGAGCTGTTTTTT
v_call: TRBV7-9; j_call: TRBJ2-7; d_call: TRBD2; clone_size: few; cdr3_aa: CASSLYRRSSGDSYEQYF; cdr3_nt: TGTGCCAGCAGCTTATACCGCAGGAGTAGCGGGGACTCCTACGAGCAGTACTTC
v_call: TRBV10-3; j_call: TRBJ2-3; d_call: NA; clone_size: NA; cdr3_aa: CAISDVDTDTQYF; cdr3_nt: TGTGCCATCAGTGACGTAGACACAGATACGCAGTATTTT
v_call: TRBV19; j_call: TRBJ2-3; d_call: NA; clone_size: once; cdr3_aa: CASSIGSRDTDTQYF; cdr3_nt: TGTGCCAGTAGTATAGGGTCCAGGGACACAGATACGCAGTATTTT
v_call: TRBV5-1; j_call: TRBJ2-3; d_call: TRBD2; clone_size: NA; cdr3_aa: CASSLFTSGSTDTQYF; cdr3_nt: TGCGCCAGCAGCCTGTTCACTAGCGGCTCCACAGATACGCAGTATTTT
v_call: TRBV5-6; j_call: TRBJ2-1; d_call: NA; clone_size: NA; cdr3_aa: CASSPVRQTNYNEQFF; cdr3_nt: TGTGCCAGCAGCCCCGTCCGACAGACCAATTACAATGAGCAGTTCTTC
v_call: TRBV7-6; j_call: TRBJ1-5; d_call: NA; clone_size: NA; cdr3_aa: CASSLQPTSNQPQHF; cdr3_nt: TGTGCCAGCAGCTTGCAGCCAACTAGCAATCAGCCCCAGCATTTT
v_call: TRBV28; j_call: TRBJ2-7; d_call: NA; clone_size: NA; cdr3_aa: CASSLSWDEQYF; cdr3_nt: TGTGCCAGCAGTTTATCGTGGGACGAGCAGTACTTC
v_call: TRBV7-7; j_call: TRBJ2-5; d_call: TRBD1; clone_size: few; cdr3_aa: CASSQDRVETQYF; cdr3_nt: TGTGCTAGCAGCCAGGACAGGGTCGAGACCCAGTACTTC
v_call: TRBV11-3; j_call: TRBJ2-3; d_call: NA; clone_size: few; cdr3_aa: CASSLAGLTQYF; cdr3_nt: TGTGCCAGCAGCTTAGCGGGTTTGACGCAGTATTTT
v_call: TRBV7-2; j_call: TRBJ1-2; d_call: TRBD1; clone_size: NA; cdr3_aa: CASSLRQGAPYANYGYTF; cdr3_nt: TGTGCCAGCAGCTTAAGACAGGGGGCGCCTTATGCTAACTATGGCTACACCTTC
v_call: TRBV5-1; j_call: TRBJ2-3; d_call: TRBD2; clone_size: NA; cdr3_aa: CASSLGLAGLGTDTQYF; cdr3_nt: TGCGCCAGCAGCTTGGGGTTAGCGGGGCTGGGCACAGATACGCAGTATTTT
v_call: TRBV7-8; j_call: TRBJ2-1; d_call: TRBD2; clone_size: few; cdr3_aa: CASSLRASGNNNEQFF; cdr3_nt: TGTGCCAGCAGCTTAAGGGCTAGCGGGAACAACAATGAGCAGTTCTTC
v_call: TRBV2; j_call: TRBJ1-2; d_call: NA; clone_size: NA; cdr3_aa: CASSEWWGGYGYTF; cdr3_nt: TGTGCCAGCAGTGAATGGTGGGGGGGCTATGGCTACACCTTC
v_call: TRBV27; j_call: TRBJ2-7; d_call: NA; clone_size: NA; cdr3_aa: CASSLEVAGHWSYEQYF; cdr3_nt: TGTGCCAGCAGTTTGGAGGTTGCGGGACACTGGTCCTACGAGCAGTACTTC
v_call: TRBV18; j_call: TRBJ2-4; d_call: NA; clone_size: NA; cdr3_aa: CASSPTASPDKNIQYF; cdr3_nt: TGTGCCAGCTCACCTACTGCGTCCCCGGATAAAAACATTCAGTACTTC
v_call: TRBV4-3; j_call: TRBJ1-5; d_call: NA; clone_size: NA; cdr3_aa: CASSQDLGNQPQHF; cdr3_nt: TGCGCCAGCAGCCAAGATTTGGGGAATCAGCCCCAGCATTTT
v_call: TRBV28; j_call: TRBJ2-2; d_call: NA; clone_size: NA; cdr3_aa: CASSFRRQSHMNTGELFF; cdr3_nt: TGTGCCAGCAGTTTCCGTCGACAGAGCCACATGAACACCGGGGAGCTGTTTTTT
v_call: TRBV6-1; j_call: TRBJ2-2; d_call: NA; clone_size: NA; cdr3_aa: CASSGRAGEGELFF; cdr3_nt: TGTGCCAGCAGTGGTAGGGCAGGGGAAGGGGAGCTGTTTTTT
v_call: TRBV4-1; j_call: TRBJ1-6; d_call: TRBD1; clone_size: NA; cdr3_aa: CASSLDRVNSPLHF; cdr3_nt: TGCGCCAGCAGTCTTGACAGGGTTAATTCACCCCTCCACTTT
v_call: TRBV5-1; j_call: TRBJ2-1; d_call: TRBD2; clone_size: NA; cdr3_aa: CASSLGGSGRSAEQFF; cdr3_nt: TGCGCCAGCAGCTTGGGCGGTAGCGGGAGGTCGGCTGAGCAGTTCTTC